The clone carrying this T cell receptor (beta chain) has at least ten counts. Its antigen is not identified. TCRdb reanalysed the reads using MiXCR and keeps one entry per CDR3 protein. Altogether nearly 650,000 distinct CDR3 sequences are present, roughly a quarter being singletons, with the ten largest covering roughly 8%. This specimen comes from a study of T cell repertoires in cytomegalovirus infection. At the level of the study: Indications of both CMV infection and matching HLA type were provided by public TCR beta signatures.

Study results and caveats: Within the response measured ex vivo, HLA-C-restricted CMV-specific TCR beta clonotypes were dominant. Identification of carriers of CMV plus the relevant HLA was achieved through cumulative public TCR beta family frequency.

CDR3 length: 16 amino acids. The germline V and J ends were trimmed by 5 bases and 0 bases, with 14 bases remaining between them. CDR1 SEHNR and CDR2 FQNEAQ come from the germline V gene (reference sequence). This rearrangement joins TRBV7-9 to TRBJ2-1; possibly TRBD2 for D (6 bases). Material for sequencing was CD8+ T cells from PBMCs. This TCR came from a human donor in good health (CMV status not recorded). Some clones in this sample may be carry-over from other donors' samples. This chain's CDR3 is CASSGLSGSSYNEQFF. The CDR3 DNA follows: TGTGCCAGCAGCGGACTTAGCGGTAGCTCCTACAATGAGCAGTTCTTC.